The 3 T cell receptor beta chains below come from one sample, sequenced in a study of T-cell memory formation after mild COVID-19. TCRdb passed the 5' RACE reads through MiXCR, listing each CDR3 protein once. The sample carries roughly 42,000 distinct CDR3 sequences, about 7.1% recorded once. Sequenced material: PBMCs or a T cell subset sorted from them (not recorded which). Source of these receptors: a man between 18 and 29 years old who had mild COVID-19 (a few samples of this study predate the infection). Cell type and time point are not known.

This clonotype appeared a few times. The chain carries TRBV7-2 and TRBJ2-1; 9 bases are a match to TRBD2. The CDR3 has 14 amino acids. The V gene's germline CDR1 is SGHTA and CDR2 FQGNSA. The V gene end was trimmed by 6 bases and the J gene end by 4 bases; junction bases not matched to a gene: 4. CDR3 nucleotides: TGTGCCAGCAGTCTAGCGGGAAGATACAATGAGCAGTTCTTC. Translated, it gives CASSLAGRYNEQFF.

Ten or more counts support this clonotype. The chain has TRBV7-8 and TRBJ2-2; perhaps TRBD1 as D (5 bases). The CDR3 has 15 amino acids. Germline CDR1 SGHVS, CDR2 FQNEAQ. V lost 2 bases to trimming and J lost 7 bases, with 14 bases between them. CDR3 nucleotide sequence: TGTGCCAGCAGCTTACGGGCAGGGAATATCGGGGAGCTGTTTTTT. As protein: CASSLRAGNIGELFF.

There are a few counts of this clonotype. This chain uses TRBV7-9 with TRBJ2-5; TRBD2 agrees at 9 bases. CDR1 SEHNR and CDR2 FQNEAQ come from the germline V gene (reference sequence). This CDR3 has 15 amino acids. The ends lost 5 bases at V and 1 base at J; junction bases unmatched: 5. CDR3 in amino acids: CASSRAGGSQETQYF. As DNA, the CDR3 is TGTGCCAGCAGCCGGGCGGGGGGGAGCCAAGAGACCCAGTACTTC.